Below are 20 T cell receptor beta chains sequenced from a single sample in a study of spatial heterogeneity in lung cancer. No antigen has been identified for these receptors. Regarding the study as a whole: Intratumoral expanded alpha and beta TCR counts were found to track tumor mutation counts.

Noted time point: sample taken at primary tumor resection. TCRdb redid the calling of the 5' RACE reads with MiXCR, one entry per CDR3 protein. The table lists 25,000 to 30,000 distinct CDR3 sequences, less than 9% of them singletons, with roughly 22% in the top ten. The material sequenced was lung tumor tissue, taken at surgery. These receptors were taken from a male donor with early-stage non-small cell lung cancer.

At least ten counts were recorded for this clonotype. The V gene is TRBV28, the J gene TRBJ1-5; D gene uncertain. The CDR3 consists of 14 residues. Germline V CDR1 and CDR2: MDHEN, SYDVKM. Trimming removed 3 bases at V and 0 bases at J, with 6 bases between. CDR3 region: CASSFGYSNQPQHF. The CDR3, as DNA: TGTGCCAGCAGTTTCGGTTATAGCAATCAGCCCCAGCATTTT.

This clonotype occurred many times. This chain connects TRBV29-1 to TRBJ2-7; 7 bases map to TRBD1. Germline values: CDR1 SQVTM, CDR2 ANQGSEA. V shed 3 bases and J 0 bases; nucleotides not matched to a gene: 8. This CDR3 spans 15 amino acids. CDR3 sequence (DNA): TGCAGCGTTGAGGGGACAGCCTCTAACTCCTACGAGCAGTACTTC. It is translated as CSVEGTASNSYEQYF.

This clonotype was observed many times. The CDR3 reads CASMETGGQPQHF. The CDR3 DNA sequence: TGTGCCAGCATGGAAACAGGGGGTCAGCCCCAGCATTTT. The chain carries TRBV6-2 or TRBV6-3 and TRBJ1-5, with 8 bases fitting TRBD1. The CDR3 totals 13 residues. Germline trimming cut 7 bases from V and 6 bases from J; bases unmatched to any gene: 5. Per the germline V gene, CDR1 is MNHEY and CDR2 is SVGEGT.

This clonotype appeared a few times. Here the CDR3 reads CASSPRASGGFNEQFF. As DNA, the CDR3 is TGTGCCAGCAGCCCGAGGGCTAGCGGGGGCTTCAATGAGCAGTTCTTC. The gene calls are TRBV7-6 and TRBJ2-1; TRBD2 aligns across 10 bases. This CDR3 region has 16 residues. Trimming cost V 5 bases and J 6 bases; bases outside gene matches: 10. Germline V gene data show CDR1 as SGHVS and CDR2 as FNYEAQ.

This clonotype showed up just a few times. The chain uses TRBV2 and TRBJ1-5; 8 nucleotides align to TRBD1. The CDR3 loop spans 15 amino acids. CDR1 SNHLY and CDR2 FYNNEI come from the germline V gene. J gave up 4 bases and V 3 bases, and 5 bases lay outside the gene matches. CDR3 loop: CASSDARGQNQPQHF. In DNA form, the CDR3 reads TGTGCCAGCAGTGATGCCAGGGGGCAAAATCAGCCCCAGCATTTT.

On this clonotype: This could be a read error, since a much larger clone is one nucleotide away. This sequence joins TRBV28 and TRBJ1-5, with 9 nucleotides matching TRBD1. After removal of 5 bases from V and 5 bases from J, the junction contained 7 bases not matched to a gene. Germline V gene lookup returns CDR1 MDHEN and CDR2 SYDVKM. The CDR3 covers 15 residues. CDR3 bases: TGTGCCAGCAGTAAGGGACAGGGTTTCCATCAGCCCCAGCATTTT. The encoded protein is CASSKGQGFHQPQHF.

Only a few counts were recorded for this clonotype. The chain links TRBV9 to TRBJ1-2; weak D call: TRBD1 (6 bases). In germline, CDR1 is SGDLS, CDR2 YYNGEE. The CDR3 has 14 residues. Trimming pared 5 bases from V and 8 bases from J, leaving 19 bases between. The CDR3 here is CASSEYFRGQGYTF. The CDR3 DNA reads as TGTGCCAGCAGTGAGTACTTCCGCGGACAGGGCTACACCTTC.

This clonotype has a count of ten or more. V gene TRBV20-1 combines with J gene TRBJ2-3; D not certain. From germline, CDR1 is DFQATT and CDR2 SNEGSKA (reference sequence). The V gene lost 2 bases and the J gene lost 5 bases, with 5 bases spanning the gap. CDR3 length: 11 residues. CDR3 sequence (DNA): TGCAGTGCTAGATTCAGAGATACGCAGTATTTT. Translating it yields CSARFRDTQYF.

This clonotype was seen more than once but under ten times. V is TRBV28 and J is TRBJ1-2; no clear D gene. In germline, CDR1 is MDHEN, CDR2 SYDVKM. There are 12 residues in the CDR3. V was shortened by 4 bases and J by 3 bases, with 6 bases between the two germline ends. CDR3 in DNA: TGTGCCAGCAGTTCGGTATACTATGGCTACACCTTC. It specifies CASSSVYYGYTF.

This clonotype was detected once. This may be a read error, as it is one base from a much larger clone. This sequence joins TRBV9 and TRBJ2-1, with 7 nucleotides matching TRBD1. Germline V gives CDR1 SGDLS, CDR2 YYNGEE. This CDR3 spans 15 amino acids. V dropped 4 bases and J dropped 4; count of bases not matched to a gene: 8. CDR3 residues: CASSIQGLPYNEQFF. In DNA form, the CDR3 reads TGTGCCAGCAGCATACAGGGGCTTCCTTACAATGAGCAGTTCTTC.

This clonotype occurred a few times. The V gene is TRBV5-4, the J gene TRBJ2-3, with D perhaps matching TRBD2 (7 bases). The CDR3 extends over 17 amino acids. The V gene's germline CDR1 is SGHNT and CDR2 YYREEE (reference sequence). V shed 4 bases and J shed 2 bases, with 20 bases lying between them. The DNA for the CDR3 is TGTGCCAGCAGCCCCCATGGGCGGGGGCCGAACACAGATACGCAGTATTTT. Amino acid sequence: CASSPHGRGPNTDTQYF.

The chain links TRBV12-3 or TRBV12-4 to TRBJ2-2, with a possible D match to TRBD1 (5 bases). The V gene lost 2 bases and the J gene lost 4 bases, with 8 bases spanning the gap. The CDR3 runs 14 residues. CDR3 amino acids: CASSLNRGTGELFF. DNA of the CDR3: TGTGCCAGCAGTTTAAATAGGGGCACCGGGGAGCTGTTTTTT.

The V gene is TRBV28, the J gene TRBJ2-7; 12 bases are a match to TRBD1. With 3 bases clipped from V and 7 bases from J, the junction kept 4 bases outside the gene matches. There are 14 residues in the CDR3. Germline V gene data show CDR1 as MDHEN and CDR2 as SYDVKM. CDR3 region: CASSFGTGGMEQYF. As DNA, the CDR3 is TGTGCCAGCAGTTTTGGGACAGGGGGCATGGAGCAGTACTTC. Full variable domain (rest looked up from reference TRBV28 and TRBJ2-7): DVKVTQSSRYLVKRTGEKVFLECVQDMDHENMFWYRQDPGLGLRLIYFSYDVKMKEKGDIPEGYSVSREKKERFSLILESASTNQTSMYLCASSFGTGGMEQYFGPGTRLTVT.

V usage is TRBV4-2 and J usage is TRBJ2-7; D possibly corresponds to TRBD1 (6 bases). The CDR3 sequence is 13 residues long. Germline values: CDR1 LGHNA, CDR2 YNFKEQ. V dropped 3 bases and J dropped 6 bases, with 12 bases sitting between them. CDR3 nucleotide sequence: TGTGCCAGCAGCCAGAACAGGGTCGGCGAGCAGTACTTC. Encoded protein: CASSQNRVGEQYF.

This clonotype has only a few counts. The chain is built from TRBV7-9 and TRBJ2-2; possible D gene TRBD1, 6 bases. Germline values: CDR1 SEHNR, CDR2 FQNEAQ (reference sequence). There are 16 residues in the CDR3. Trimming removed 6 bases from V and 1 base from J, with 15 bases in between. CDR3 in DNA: TGTGCCAGCAGGCGCCCCGGGACAAAGAACACCGGGGAGCTGTTTTTT. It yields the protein CASRRPGTKNTGELFF.

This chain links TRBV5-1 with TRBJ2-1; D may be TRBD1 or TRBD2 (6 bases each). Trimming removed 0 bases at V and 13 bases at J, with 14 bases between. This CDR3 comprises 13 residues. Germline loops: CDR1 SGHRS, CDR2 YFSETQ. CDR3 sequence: CASSLGPGGEQFF. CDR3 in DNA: TGCGCCAGCAGCTTGGGGCCCGGGGGCGAACAGTTCTTC.

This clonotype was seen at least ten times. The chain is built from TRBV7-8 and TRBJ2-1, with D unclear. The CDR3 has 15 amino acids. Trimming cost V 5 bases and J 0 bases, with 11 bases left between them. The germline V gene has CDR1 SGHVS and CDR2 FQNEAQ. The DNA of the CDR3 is TGTGCCAGCAGCCGCATGACTGTCTCCTACAATGAGCAGTTCTTC. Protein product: CASSRMTVSYNEQFF.

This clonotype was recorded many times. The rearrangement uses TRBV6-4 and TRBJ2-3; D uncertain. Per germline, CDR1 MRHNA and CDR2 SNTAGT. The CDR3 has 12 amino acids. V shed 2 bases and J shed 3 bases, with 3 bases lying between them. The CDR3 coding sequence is TGTGCCAGCAGTGACCCGACAGATACGCAGTATTTT. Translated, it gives CASSDPTDTQYF.

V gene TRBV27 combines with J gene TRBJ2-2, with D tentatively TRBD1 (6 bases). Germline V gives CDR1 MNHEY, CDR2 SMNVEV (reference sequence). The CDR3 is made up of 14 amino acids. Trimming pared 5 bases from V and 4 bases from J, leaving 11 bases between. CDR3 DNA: TGTGCCAGCAGTCTTCAGGGGACCACCGGGGAGCTGTTTTTT. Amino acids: CASSLQGTTGELFF.

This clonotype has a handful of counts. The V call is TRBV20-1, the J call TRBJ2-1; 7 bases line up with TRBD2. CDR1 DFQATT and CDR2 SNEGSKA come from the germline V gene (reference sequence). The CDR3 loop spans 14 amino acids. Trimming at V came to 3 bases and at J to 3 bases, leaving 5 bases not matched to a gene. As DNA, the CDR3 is TGCAGTGCTAGCTGGCAGCGGGGCTACAATGAGCAGTTCTTC. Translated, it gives CSASWQRGYNEQFF.